What follows is one T cell receptor beta chain and its context. Its antigen is not yet known. Qualities for individual bases were not recorded, and no much larger clone is one base off. TCRbeta rearrangements were sequenced from genomic DNA using the immunoSEQ assay at survey resolution. As for how the authors treated the data: Clonotypes making up more than 5% of the repertoire were considered putative leukemic clones, giving a few dozen such clones in 25 to 35 patients. In the TCR sequencing data, the lowest productive clonotype frequency that could be detected was 2.59 x 10-5. Only productive TCRbeta rearrangements, meaning sequences that were complete and in-frame, were kept for the analyses. Simpson clonality, calculated in the immunoSEQ Analyzer version 3.0, was used as the measure of sample clonality. Clones were categorized by frequency as very rare, small, medium, large (1-20%) or hyperexpanded (>20%). Generation probabilities were estimated with OLGA 1.2.3, V-gene circos plots were made with VDJtools, specificities were searched in VDJdb, and CDR3 motifs were identified with GLIPH. TCRdb re-hosts the immuneACCESS table, in-frame sequences only. Its copies lack some clones; in the studies checked, an unresolved V gene accounts for under half of them, and the cause for the rest is not known. V, J and clone size were drawn from that table, and D and trimming were deduced from the DNA. Across this sample there are 4,500 to 5,000 clones, with roughly 75% seen only once. The top ten clonotypes cover 8% to 10% of the sample.

This sample was included in a study of STAT5B mutations in CD4+ large granular lymphocyte leukemia (dated 2022 in TCRdb). Concerning the study at large: When cryopreserved patient cells were available, CD8+ cells were removed first, and anti-CD4 microbeads were then used for selection. The study compared the TCRbeta repertoires of patients with CD4+ T-cell large granular lymphocyte leukemia against those of healthy blood donors. Flow cytometry performed on FACSCanto II or FACSVerse showed that the purified fractions had more than 95% purity among lymphocytes.

The investigation overall reported the following: Enrichment of TRBV06-family usage was observed among the top patient clones (8/27) relative to healthy controls (2/35). Main leukemic clonotypes were private to each patient, although 20% to 25% of the main leukemic clonotypes were found at low frequency in the non-leukemic repertoires of other patients. Patient cell sources were heterogeneous, and only 6 or 7 CD4-sorted patient samples entered the clonality comparison with healthy controls. CD4-sorted patient repertoires appeared more clonal than healthy CD4+ repertoires, and this difference persisted after removing the putative leukemic clones. The data were not HLA-matched, and the higher clonality in CD4+ T-LGLL than in CD8+ T-LGLL could be due to the relatively small sample size.

V drops 8 bases and J drops 6 bases, leaving 13 bases in between. CDR1 and CDR2, looked up from the germline V gene, are SGHTA and FQGNSA. Spanning cysteine to phenylalanine, the CDR3 consists of 13 amino acids. Only CDR3 DNA is held: 39 bases, read in frame from base 1. Hematology units in Padova (Italy), Helsinki (Finland) and Shinshu (Japan) recruited the CD4+ T-LGLL patients. Depending on sample availability, patient samples were obtained as bead-purified CD4+, CD4+CD8+, CD57+ or CD56+ fractions, or as unselected PBMC. Patient TCRbeta data were integrated with somatic STAT5B mutation profiles obtained by deep amplicon sequencing of the same DNA. All TCR-sequenced material derived from peripheral blood: patient blood samples and healthy donor buffy coats. Ficoll-Hypaque gradient centrifugation was used to isolate peripheral blood mononuclear cells. Genomic DNA was extracted with the Gentra Puregene Cell and Tissue kit and quantified on a Qubit 2.0 fluorometer.

The chain uses TRBV7-2 and TRBJ2-2; TRBD2 is a weak D gene call, 5 bases matching. This TCR was recovered from a man aged 70 or older with CD4+ T-cell large granular lymphocyte leukemia. Sequenced sample: PBMCs. The CDR3 protein: CASSGLRAGELFF. The bases read TGTGCCAGCTCCGGACTGCGCGCCGGGGAGCTGTTTTTT.